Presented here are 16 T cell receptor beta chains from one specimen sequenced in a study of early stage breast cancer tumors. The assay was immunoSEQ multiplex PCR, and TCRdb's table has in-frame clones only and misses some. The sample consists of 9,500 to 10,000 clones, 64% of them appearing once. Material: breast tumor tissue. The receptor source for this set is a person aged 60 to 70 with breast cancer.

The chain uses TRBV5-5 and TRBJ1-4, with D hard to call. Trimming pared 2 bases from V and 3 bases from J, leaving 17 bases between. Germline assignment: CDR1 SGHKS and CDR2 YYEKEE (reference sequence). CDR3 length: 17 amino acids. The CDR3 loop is CASSLRPGRASNEKLFF. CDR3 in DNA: TGTGCCAGCAGCTTAAGGCCGGGCCGGGCTTCTAATGAAAAACTGTTTTTT. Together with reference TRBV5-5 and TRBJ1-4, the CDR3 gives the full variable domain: DAGVTQSPTHLIKTRGQQVTLRCSPISGHKSVSWYQQVLGQGPQFIFQYYEKEERGRGNFPDRFSARQFPNYSSELNVNALLLGDSALYLCASSLRPGRASNEKLFFGSGTQLSVL.

The CDR3 here is CASSRQDPYGYTF. The CDR3 DNA follows: TGTGCCAGCAGTCGACAGGACCCCTATGGCTACACCTTC. The chain couples TRBV28 to TRBJ1-2, with D tentatively TRBD1 (6 bases). V was shortened by 5 bases and J by 4 bases, with 11 bases between the two germline ends. This CDR3 has 13 amino acids. The germline CDR1 and CDR2 sequences are MDHEN and SYDVKM.

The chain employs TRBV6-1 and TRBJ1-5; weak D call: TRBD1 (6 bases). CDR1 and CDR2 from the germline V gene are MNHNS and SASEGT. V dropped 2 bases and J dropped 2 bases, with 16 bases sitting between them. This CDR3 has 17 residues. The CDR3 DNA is TGTGCCAGCAGTGAAAGGGTCGGGGGGCGCGGCAATCAGCCCCAGCATTTT. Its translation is CASSERVGGRGNQPQHF.

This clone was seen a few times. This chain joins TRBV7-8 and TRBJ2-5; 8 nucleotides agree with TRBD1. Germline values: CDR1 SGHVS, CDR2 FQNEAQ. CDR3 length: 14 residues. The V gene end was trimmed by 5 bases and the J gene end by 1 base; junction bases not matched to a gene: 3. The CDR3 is CASSATGGQETQYF. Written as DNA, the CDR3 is TGTGCCAGCAGCGCAACAGGGGGCCAAGAGACCCAGTACTTC.

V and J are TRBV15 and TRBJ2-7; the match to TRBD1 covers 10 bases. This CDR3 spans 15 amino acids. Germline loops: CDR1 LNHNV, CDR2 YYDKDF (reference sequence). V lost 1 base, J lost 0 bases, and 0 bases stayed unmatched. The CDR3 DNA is TGTGCCACCAGCAGAGGGACAGGGGGCTCCTACGAGCAGTACTTC. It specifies CATSRGTGGSYEQYF.

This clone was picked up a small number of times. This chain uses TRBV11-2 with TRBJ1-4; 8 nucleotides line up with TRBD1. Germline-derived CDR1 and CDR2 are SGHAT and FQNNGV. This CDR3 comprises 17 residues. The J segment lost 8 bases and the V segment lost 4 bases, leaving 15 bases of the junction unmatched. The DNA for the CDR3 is TGTGCCAGCAGCTCCTACATTACCGGGACAGGCAGGGAAAAACTGTTTTTT. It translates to CASSSYITGTGREKLFF.

CDR3 sequence: CASSVGQAYEQYF. CDR3 DNA sequence: TGTGCCAGCAGTGTGGGACAAGCCTACGAGCAGTACTTC. The genes are TRBV6-1 and TRBJ2-7, with D maybe TRBD1 (6 bases). Germline V lookup: CDR1 MNHNS, CDR2 SASEGT. The CDR3 consists of 13 residues. V shed 4 bases and J shed 2 bases, with 9 bases lying between them.

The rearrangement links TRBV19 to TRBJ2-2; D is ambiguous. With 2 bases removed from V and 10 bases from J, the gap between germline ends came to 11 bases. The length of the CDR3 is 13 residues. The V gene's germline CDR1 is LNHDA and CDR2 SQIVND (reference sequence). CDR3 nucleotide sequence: TGTGCCAGTAGTATACCCGCGAGTCCGGAGCTGTTTTTT. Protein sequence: CASSIPASPELFF.

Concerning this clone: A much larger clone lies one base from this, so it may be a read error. The CDR3 is CASSLATSTDTQYF. The CDR3 DNA is TGTGCCAGCAGCTTAGCGACTAGCACAGATACGCAGTATTTT. V gene TRBV7-9 combines with J gene TRBJ2-3; no clear D gene. This CDR3 has 14 residues. Trimming shortened V by 0 bases and J by 0 bases, and 4 bases separated the two germline ends. Germline assignment: CDR1 SEHNR and CDR2 FQNEAQ (reference sequence).

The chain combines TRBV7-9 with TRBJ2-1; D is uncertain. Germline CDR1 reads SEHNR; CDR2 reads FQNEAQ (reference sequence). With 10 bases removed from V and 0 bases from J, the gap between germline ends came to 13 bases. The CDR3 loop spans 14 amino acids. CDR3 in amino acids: CAILSKSSYNEQFF. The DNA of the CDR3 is TGTGCCATTCTTTCAAAATCCTCCTACAATGAGCAGTTCTTC.

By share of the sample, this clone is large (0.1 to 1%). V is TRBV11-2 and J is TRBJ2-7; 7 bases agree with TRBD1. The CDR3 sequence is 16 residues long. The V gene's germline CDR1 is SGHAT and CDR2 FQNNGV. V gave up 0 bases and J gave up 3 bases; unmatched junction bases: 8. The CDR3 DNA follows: TGTGCCAGCAGCTTAGATATGGGGACAGCCCTCTACGAGCAGTACTTC. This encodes CASSLDMGTALYEQYF.

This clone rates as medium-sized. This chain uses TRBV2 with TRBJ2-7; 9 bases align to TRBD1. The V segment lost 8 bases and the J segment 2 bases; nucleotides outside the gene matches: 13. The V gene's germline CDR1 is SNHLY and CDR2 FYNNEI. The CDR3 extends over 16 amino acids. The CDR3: CASQSRAGQGAYEQYF. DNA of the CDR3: TGTGCCAGCCAATCCCGTGCGGGACAGGGAGCCTACGAGCAGTACTTC.

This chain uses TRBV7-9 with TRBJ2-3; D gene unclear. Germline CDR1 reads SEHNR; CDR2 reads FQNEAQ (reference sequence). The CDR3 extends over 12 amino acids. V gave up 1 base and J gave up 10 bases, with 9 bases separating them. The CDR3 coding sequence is TGTGCCAGCAGCTTAGACCCCAAGGCGCAGTATTTT. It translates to CASSLDPKAQYF.

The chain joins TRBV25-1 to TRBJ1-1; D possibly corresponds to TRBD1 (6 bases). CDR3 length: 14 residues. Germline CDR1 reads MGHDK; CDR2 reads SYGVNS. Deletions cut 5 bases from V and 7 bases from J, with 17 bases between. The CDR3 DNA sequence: TGTGCCAGCAGTACCACGGGGGCTGGGAGTGAAGCTTTCTTT. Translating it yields CASSTTGAGSEAFF. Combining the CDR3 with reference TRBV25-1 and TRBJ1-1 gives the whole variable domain EADIYQTPRYLVIGTGKKITLECSQTMGHDKMYWYQQDPGMELHLIHYSYGVNSTEKGDLSSESTVSRIRTEHFPLTLESARPSHTSQYLCASSTTGAGSEAFFGQGTRLTVV.

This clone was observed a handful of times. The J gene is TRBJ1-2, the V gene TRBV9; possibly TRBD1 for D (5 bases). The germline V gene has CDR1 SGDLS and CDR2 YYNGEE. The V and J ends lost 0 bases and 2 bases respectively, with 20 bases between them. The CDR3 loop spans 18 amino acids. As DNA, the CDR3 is TGTGCCAGCAGCGTAGATGGTGGGGGACGATCGGGAAACTATGGCTACACCTTC. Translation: CASSVDGGGRSGNYGYTF.

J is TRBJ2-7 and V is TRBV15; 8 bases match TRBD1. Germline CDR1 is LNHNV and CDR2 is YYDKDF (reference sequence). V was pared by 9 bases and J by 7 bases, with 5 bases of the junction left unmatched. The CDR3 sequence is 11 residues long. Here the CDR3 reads CATQGAGEQYF. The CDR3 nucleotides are TGTGCCACGCAGGGGGCAGGAGAGCAGTACTTC.